A single sample is the source of the 17 T cell receptor beta chains below, sequenced in a study of shared clonotypes between healthy human individuals (dated by TCRdb to 2018 to 2021). The library came from the immunoSEQ multiplex PCR assay. Held by TCRdb, this immuneACCESS table contains in-frame sequences only and omits some clones. Under half of the omission traces to an unresolved V gene where checked; the cause of the rest is unknown. For this sample there are roughly 1,800,000 clones; about 95% appear just once. More than 0.9% of the sample comes from the top ten. CD8 naive samples were CD45RO-negative cells positively selected for CCR7, giving a CD45RA+CCR7+ population that excluded TemRA cells. The sample taken for sequencing was naive CD8+ T cells sorted from blood. The cell subset or site label on this specimen signifies: CD45RA+CCR7+. Receptors originate from a man aged 18 to 30 in good health.

Details on this clone: Relative to the germline gene, one junction end is altered; a read error may explain this. DNA for the CDR3: TGTGCTAGCAGCTCCTACCTCCCGAGCTGCACAGATACGCAGTATTTT. It translates to CASSSYLPSCTDTQYF. The chain is built from TRBV7-7 and TRBJ2-3; no firm D call. Germline values: CDR1 SSHAT, CDR2 FNYEAQ (reference sequence). The CDR3 length is 16 residues.

Only one count was recorded for this clone. This chain joins TRBV6-1 and TRBJ1-1; D perhaps matches TRBD1 (6 bases). CDR3 length: 14 amino acids. Trimming cost V 7 bases and J 4 bases, with 16 bases left between them. The germline V gene encodes CDR1 MNHNS and CDR2 SASEGT. The CDR3 reads CASTYHRDGTEAFF. The CDR3 DNA reads as TGTGCCAGCACGTATCACAGGGACGGCACTGAAGCTTTCTTT.

This clone was recorded only once. The chain has TRBV7-2 and TRBJ1-6, with a weak D call TRBD1 (6 bases). Germline lookup yields CDR1 SGHTA and CDR2 FQGNSA. This CDR3 is built from 14 residues. Trimming stripped 0 bases from V and 9 bases from J, with 9 bases between. The CDR3 sequence: CASSLALGGSPLHF. The CDR3 DNA reads as TGTGCCAGCAGCTTAGCGCTAGGGGGTTCACCCCTCCACTTT.

This rearrangement joins TRBV19 to TRBJ2-7, with D perhaps TRBD2 (6 bases). V gave up 7 bases and J gave up 2 bases, with 12 bases separating them. Germline loops: CDR1 LNHDA, CDR2 SQIVND (reference sequence). The CDR3 contains 13 residues. The CDR3 here is CASMEGRTYEQYF. CDR3 in DNA: TGTGCCAGTATGGAAGGGAGGACCTACGAGCAGTACTTC.

V and J are TRBV5-6 and TRBJ1-4; no clear D. The V gene's germline CDR1 is SGHDT and CDR2 YYEEEE. The V gene lost 2 bases and the J gene lost 7 bases, with 15 bases spanning the gap. The CDR3 spans 15 residues. CDR3 in amino acids: CASSLKLGAGEKLFF. For the CDR3, the DNA is TGTGCCAGCAGCTTAAAACTGGGTGCGGGTGAAAAACTGTTTTTT.

The V gene is TRBV6-1, the J gene TRBJ1-2; D uncertain. This CDR3 spans 12 amino acids. The ends were cut back, 8 bases at V and 2 bases at J, with 9 bases in the middle. CDR1 and CDR2 (germline): MNHNS, SASEGT. CDR3 protein: CASSRWNYGYTF. Written as DNA, the CDR3 is TGTGCCAGCTCTAGGTGGAACTATGGCTACACCTTC.

The chain has TRBV7-9 and TRBJ2-3, with 13 bases lining up with TRBD2. Germline CDR1 is SEHNR and CDR2 is FQNEAQ (reference sequence). This CDR3 has 16 amino acids. The V and J ends lost 5 bases and 3 bases, in that order; junction bases with no gene match: 5. The CDR3, as DNA: TGTGCCAGCAGCCAACTAGCGGGGGGGTGGACAGATACGCAGTATTTT. Protein product: CASSQLAGGWTDTQYF.

The chain couples TRBV19 to TRBJ2-7; D ambiguous. Looked up from germline, CDR1 is LNHDA and CDR2 is SQIVND (reference sequence). CDR3 length equals 15 residues. V was shortened by 1 base and J by 0 bases, with 10 bases between the two germline ends. In nucleotides, the CDR3 is TGTGCCAGTAGTATAGTATCCGGGTTCTCCTACGAGCAGTACTTC. Translated: CASSIVSGFSYEQYF. The full variable domain, with the rest looked up from reference TRBV19 and TRBJ2-7, is DGGITQSPKYLFRKEGQNVTLSCEQNLNHDAMYWYRQDPGQGLRLIYYSQIVNDFQKGDIAEGYSVSREKKESFPLTVTSAQKNPTAFYLCASSIVSGFSYEQYFGPGTRLTVT.

The chain carries TRBV5-1 and TRBJ2-7; no clear D. Trimming stripped 6 bases from V and 0 bases from J, with 7 bases between. The CDR3 contains 12 residues. In germline, CDR1 is SGHRS, CDR2 YFSETQ. The CDR3 DNA follows: TGCGCCAGCAAAAGTAGCTCCTACGAGCAGTACTTC. This gives the protein CASKSSSYEQYF. Full variable domain (rest looked up from reference TRBV5-1 and TRBJ2-7): KAGVTQTPRYLIKTRGQQVTLSCSPISGHRSVSWYQQTPGQGLQFLFEYFSETQRNKGNFPGRFSGRQFSNSRSEMNVSTLELGDSALYLCASKSSSYEQYFGPGTRLTVT.

As concerns this clone: Other DNA sequences within the sample encode an identical CDR3. This chain uses TRBV15 with TRBJ1-1, with D hard to call. Trimming took off 0 bases at V and 0 bases at J, with 5 bases between the two ends. Germline V gene lookup returns CDR1 LNHNV and CDR2 YYDKDF (reference sequence). CDR3 size: 14 residues. The DNA for the CDR3 is TGTGCCACCAGCAGAGATGTAATGAACACTGAAGCTTTCTTT. Translating it yields CATSRDVMNTEAFF.

This clone occurred once. The chain employs TRBV5-4 and TRBJ1-2, with a tentative D call TRBD1 (6 bases). The CDR3 is 18 residues long. V shed 3 bases and J shed 4 bases, with 25 bases lying between them. Germline CDR1 is SGHNT and CDR2 is YYREEE (reference sequence). In nucleotides, the CDR3 is TGTGCCAGCAGCTCTCACCCCCGGGACACCGAAACGACCTATGGCTACACCTTC. It codes for CASSSHPRDTETTYGYTF.

The chain combines TRBV5-1 with TRBJ2-3, with 13 bases fitting TRBD2. CDR3 length: 19 amino acids. Per germline, CDR1 SGHRS and CDR2 YFSETQ. V was clipped by 1 base and J by 0 bases; unmatched bases: 8. CDR3 residues: CASSLTTSGGATSTDTQYF. The CDR3 bases are TGCGCCAGCAGCTTGACAACTAGCGGGGGGGCGACTAGCACAGATACGCAGTATTTT.

This chain joins TRBV11-2 and TRBJ2-1; no clear D gene. V lost 2 bases to trimming and J lost 9 bases, with 5 bases between them. CDR3 size: 11 residues. CDR1 and CDR2 from the germline V gene are SGHAT and FQNNGV. The CDR3: CASSLSAEQFF. The CDR3 bases are TGTGCCAGCAGCTTATCGGCTGAGCAGTTCTTC.

The J gene is TRBJ2-7, the V gene TRBV28; D perhaps matches TRBD1 (5 bases). Trimming shortened V by 3 bases and J by 1 base, and 10 bases separated the two germline ends. There are 14 residues in the CDR3. Germline values: CDR1 MDHEN, CDR2 SYDVKM. The DNA of the CDR3 is TGTGCCAGCAGTTTCCAAGGGGTTTCCTACGAGCAGTACTTC. Translated: CASSFQGVSYEQYF.

The chain couples TRBV5-8 to TRBJ2-1, with a weak D call TRBD2 (6 bases). With 9 bases removed from V and 4 bases from J, the gap between germline ends came to 14 bases. The CDR3 is 13 amino acids. Per the germline V gene, CDR1 is SGHTS and CDR2 is YDEGEE. The CDR3 DNA reads as TGTGCCACCCGGCGGCGGGGATACAATGAGCAGTTCTTC. Translating gives CATRRRGYNEQFF.

Note on this clone: Other DNA sequences in this specimen translate into the identical CDR3. The DNA of the CDR3 is TGCGCCAGCAGCTTGGATTACTACGAGCAGTACTTC. Amino acids: CASSLDYYEQYF. The V call is TRBV5-1, the J call TRBJ2-7; no definite D call. The V end lost 0 bases, the J end lost 3 bases, and 4 bases lay between the germline ends. The CDR3 has 12 amino acids. Germline-derived CDR1 and CDR2 are SGHRS and YFSETQ.

As regards this clone: Other DNA sequences within the sample encode an identical CDR3. The rearrangement links TRBV7-9 to TRBJ2-3; 8 bases match TRBD1. The CDR3 has 14 residues. J lost 3 bases, V lost 5 bases, and 4 bases had no gene match. Germline V gene lookup returns CDR1 SEHNR and CDR2 FQNEAQ (reference sequence). CDR3 nucleotides: TGTGCCAGCAGCCCCGGACAGGGAACAGATACGCAGTATTTT. Its translation is CASSPGQGTDTQYF.